These 9 T cell receptor beta chains were all obtained from the same sample, sequenced in a study of blood T cell repertoires in COVID-19. The table came from immunoSEQ multiplex PCR; TCRdb's copy has only in-frame clones and leaves some out. The sample contains around 23,000 clones, about two thirds of which appear only once. Material for sequencing was peripheral blood. The receptors stem from a woman aged 80 or over with acute or convalescent COVID-19.

The V gene is TRBV12-5, the J gene TRBJ1-3; no clear D. This CDR3 is built from 13 residues. Germline V gene sequence: CDR1 LGHNT, CDR2 FRNRAP. The V end lost 6 bases, the J end lost 0 bases, and 6 bases lay between the germline ends. The CDR3 DNA reads TGTGCTAGTGGACTCTCCTCTGGAAACACCATATATTTT. Residues: CASGLSSGNTIYF.

V is TRBV21-1 and J is TRBJ1-4. TRBV21-1 is deemed a pseudogene. The CDR3 length is 15 residues. In DNA form, the CDR3 reads TGTGCCAGCAGCAAAGTGGGCGGGGTACAGGAAAAACTGTTTTTT. It encodes CASSKVGGVQEKLFF.

In nucleotides, the CDR3 is TGTGCCAGTAGTAGCCATAGGGGAAGCAATCAGCCCCAGCATTTT. As protein: CASSSHRGSNQPQHF. This rearrangement joins TRBV19 to TRBJ1-5; D is possibly TRBD1 (5 bases). This CDR3 has 15 amino acids. V was pared by 4 bases and J by 1 base, with 11 bases between. Germline V gives CDR1 LNHDA, CDR2 SQIVND (reference sequence). The variable domain in full, with the rest retrieved from reference TRBV19 and TRBJ1-5, is DGGITQSPKYLFRKEGQNVTLSCEQNLNHDAMYWYRQDPGQGLRLIYYSQIVNDFQKGDIAEGYSVSREKKESFPLTVTSAQKNPTAFYLCASSSHRGSNQPQHFGDGTRLSIL.

This clone has just a few counts. The V call is TRBV20-1, the J call TRBJ2-7; the match to TRBD1 covers 10 bases. The V and J ends lost 3 bases and 5 bases, in that order; junction bases with no gene match: 7. The CDR3 is 14 amino acids. CDR1 and CDR2 (germline): DFQATT, SNEGSKA (reference sequence). In nucleotides, the CDR3 is TGCAGTGCTAGTTGGATGGGACAGGGGAACGAGCAGTACTTC. This codes for CSASWMGQGNEQYF.

J is TRBJ2-1 and V is TRBV18; 12 positions match TRBD2. The CDR3 loop spans 16 amino acids. Looked up from germline, CDR1 is KGHSH and CDR2 is LQKENI. J lost 2 bases, V lost 3 bases, and 2 bases had no gene match. The CDR3: CASSPLAGGPYNEQFF. For the CDR3, the DNA is TGTGCCAGCTCACCCCTAGCGGGAGGGCCCTACAATGAGCAGTTCTTC.

The chain joins TRBV5-1 to TRBJ1-6, with TRBD1 matching 8 bases. The CDR3 is 14 residues long. Germline V gives CDR1 SGHRS, CDR2 YFSETQ. The V and J ends lost 5 bases and 8 bases, in that order; junction bases with no gene match: 6. The CDR3 nucleotides are TGCGCCAGCAGAAAGACAGGGGAAGATTCACCCCTCCACTTT. Protein sequence: CASRKTGEDSPLHF.

The gene calls are TRBV7-9 and TRBJ1-5; a weak D match, TRBD1 (6 bases). Trimming took off 5 bases at V and 3 bases at J, with 8 bases between the two ends. Per the germline V gene, CDR1 is SEHNR and CDR2 is FQNEAQ (reference sequence). This CDR3 comprises 13 residues. The CDR3 region is CASSRDNNQPQHF. The DNA of the CDR3 is TGTGCCAGCAGCCGGGACAACAATCAGCCCCAGCATTTT.

The chain recombines TRBV5-4 with TRBJ1-1, with D perhaps matching TRBD1 (6 bases). V dropped 4 bases and J dropped 0 bases, with 19 bases sitting between them. Germline V lookup: CDR1 SGHNT, CDR2 YYREEE (reference sequence). The CDR3 totals 17 residues. The DNA for the CDR3 is TGTGCCAGCAGCCTAGGTGGGGGCGCGGGCGTGAACACTGAAGCTTTCTTT. This codes for CASSLGGGAGVNTEAFF.

This clone was detected only once. The V call is TRBV15, the J call TRBJ1-6; 8 bases are shared with TRBD1. Trimming cost V 4 bases and J 4 bases; bases outside gene matches: 3. From germline, CDR1 is LNHNV and CDR2 YYDKDF (reference sequence). CDR3 length equals 15 residues. The CDR3 here is CATSIDRGYNSPLHF. CDR3 nucleotide sequence: TGTGCCACCAGCATAGACAGGGGATATAATTCACCCCTCCACTTT.